The rows below give T cell receptor beta chains drawn from one sample of a study of cytomegalovirus exposure and HLA in healthy donors. The protocol was immunoSEQ multiplex PCR, while the TCRdb copy is restricted to in-frame clones and leaves out a portion. The sample has roughly 200,000 clones, about four fifths seen once. Sequencing was carried out using PBMCs. The receptors were sampled from a woman younger than 30 in good health and CMV-seronegative. The CDR3 runs from the conserved cysteine through the conserved F or W. The D gene is left open where the match is weak. Expanded clones get a size class; other rows say once, few or many, or leave the size out.

TGCGCCAGCAGCCAAGATGGGGCGGGAGGGGGGACAGATACGCAGTATTTT,CASSQDGAGGGTDTQYF,TRBD2,17,NA,TRBV4-1,TRBJ2-3
TGTGCCAGCAGCCCCGGGGGGGTCAGGACTAATGAAAAACTGTTTTTT,CASSPGGVRTNEKLFF,NA,16,NA,TRBV5-8,TRBJ1-4
TGTGCCAGCAGTTACTTAGGGGGCGAAAGTGGCTACACCTTC,CASSYLGGESGYTF,TRBD1,14,NA,TRBV6-6,TRBJ1-2
TGTGCCAGCAGTTTCGAGGGGGCGCGCGGCTACACCTTC,CASSFEGARGYTF,TRBD1,13,NA,TRBV28,TRBJ1-2
TGTGCCCGCAGCTCGGGACTAGCGGGAGGCCCTGTCCCTTACGAGCAGTACTTC,CARSSGLAGGPVPYEQYF,TRBD2,18,NA,TRBV5-8,TRBJ2-7
TGTGCCAGCAGCCCGGGTAGGTCTAGCGGAAATTACAATGAGCAGTTCTTC,CASSPGRSSGNYNEQFF,NA,17,NA,TRBV21-1,TRBJ2-1
TGTGCCAGCAGTCCCCTGGGACAGGGAGAGACCCAGTACTTC,CASSPLGQGETQYF,TRBD1,14,NA,TRBV28,TRBJ2-5
TGTGCCTGGACCACCAACAGGGCGATGGGGCAGTTCTTC,CAWTTNRAMGQFF,NA,13,NA,TRBV30,TRBJ2-1
TGTGCCAGCAGCTTCAGGGGCTGGGGAGATACGCAGTATTTT,CASSFRGWGDTQYF,NA,14,few,TRBV2,TRBJ2-3
TGTGCCAGCAGCTTAGAAACAGTCCTGACTTTC,CASSLETVLTF,NA,11,NA,TRBV7-2,TRBJ2-6
TGTGCCAGCAGCTCCACCAATAGGAGAGTTGATGGCTACACCTTC,CASSSTNRRVDGYTF,NA,15,few,TRBV11-3,TRBJ1-2
TGCGCCAGCAGCTTGAGCGGGTGGGAGACCCAGTACTTC,CASSLSGWETQYF,NA,13,NA,TRBV5-1,TRBJ2-5
TGTGCCAGCAGCCGGGGCCAAGAGACCCAGTACTTC,CASSRGQETQYF,NA,12,NA,TRBV5-4,TRBJ2-5
TGTGCCAGCAGCTTTCAGCCAGGGGCAGGAAACACCATATATTTT,CASSFQPGAGNTIYF,NA,15,NA,TRBV11-2,TRBJ1-3
TGTGCCAGCAGCTTCGGGGGGGGCTATGGCTACACCTTC,CASSFGGGYGYTF,NA,13,NA,TRBV5-4,TRBJ1-2
TGTGCCGGAGGGACTTTAGCCAAAAACATTCAGTACTTC,CAGGTLAKNIQYF,NA,13,NA,TRBV6-5,TRBJ2-4
TGTGCCTGGAGTGCCCTTCGGGACAGAGCAAATGAAAAACTGTTTTTT,CAWSALRDRANEKLFF,TRBD1,16,NA,TRBV30,TRBJ1-4
TGTGCCAGTAGTCCGGGACAGTACAATGAGCAGTTCTTC,CASSPGQYNEQFF,TRBD1,13,NA,TRBV19,TRBJ2-1
TGTGCCAGCAGTGATCAACCGTTAGACCGGGACAGGGGTTTTCGGCAGCCCCAGCATTTT,CASSDQPLDRDRGFRQPQHF,TRBD1,20,NA,TRBV6-4,TRBJ1-5
TGTGCCAGCAGCACCCTCCAGGGTCTTGGCTTTAATGAGCAGTTCTTC,CASSTLQGLGFNEQFF,NA,16,NA,TRBV11-3,TRBJ2-1
TGTGCCAGCAGCCATCAGGGGGACGGGGCCACTGAAGCTTTCTTT,CASSHQGDGATEAFF,TRBD1,15,NA,TRBV7-8,TRBJ1-1
TGTGCCAGCGGTCCAAGTGAGGGACAGGCGGCCTACGAGCAGTACTTC,CASGPSEGQAAYEQYF,TRBD1,16,NA,TRBV7-9,TRBJ2-7
TGTGCCAGTAGTATTGGCGACAGGGACGACGAGCAGTACTTC,CASSIGDRDDEQYF,TRBD1,14,NA,TRBV19,TRBJ2-7
TGTGCCAGCAGCCGCAGGGGTATTGTAACTAATGAAAAACTGTTTTTT,CASSRRGIVTNEKLFF,NA,16,few,TRBV5-6,TRBJ1-4
TGTGCCAGCAGCATACCGACAGGGGGAGCGGAGGGGGGCACAGATACGCAGTATTTT,CASSIPTGGAEGGTDTQYF,TRBD1,19,NA,TRBV5-6,TRBJ2-3
TGTGCCAGTAGTACCGCTGGACAGATCAATCAGCCCCAGCATTTT,CASSTAGQINQPQHF,NA,15,NA,TRBV19,TRBJ1-5
TGCGCCAGCAGCCAAGATTACCTAGCGGAGAACTACGAGCAGTACTTC,CASSQDYLAENYEQYF,TRBD2,16,few,TRBV4-3,TRBJ2-7
TGTGCCAGCAGCTTCCGGAGTAGCTCCAGCTACGAGCAGTACTTC,CASSFRSSSSYEQYF,NA,15,NA,TRBV5-6,TRBJ2-7
TGCGCCAGCAGCCAAGGGACAGGAGGTTACACCTTC,CASSQGTGGYTF,TRBD1,12,NA,TRBV4-1,TRBJ1-2
TGCGCCAGCAGCTTGGTCCCCGACACTGAAGCTTTCTTT,CASSLVPDTEAFF,NA,13,NA,TRBV5-1,TRBJ1-1
TGCGCCAGCAGCCAAGACAGAGCGGGAGGGCCGGAGACCCAGTACTTC,CASSQDRAGGPETQYF,TRBD2,16,NA,TRBV4-3,TRBJ2-5
TGTGCCAGCAGCCAACGGGTACTAGCGGGTTTAGGGAAGGAAACAGATACGCAGTATTTT,CASSQRVLAGLGKETDTQYF,TRBD2,20,NA,TRBV4-2,TRBJ2-3
TGCGCCAGCAGTTTACTAGCGGGAGGAGAGACCCAGTACTTC,CASSLLAGGETQYF,TRBD2,14,NA,TRBV5-1,TRBJ2-5
TGTGCCAGCAGCCTCACGGGGGGCGGTAGTCGCGAGCAGTACTTC,CASSLTGGGSREQYF,NA,15,once,TRBV2,TRBJ2-7
TGTGCCAGCTCCGGGACAGGATTGAACACTGAAGCTTTCTTT,CASSGTGLNTEAFF,TRBD1,14,NA,TRBV7-9,TRBJ1-1
TGCGCCAGCAGCCAAATGAGGGACTTTTACAATGAGCAGTTCTTC,CASSQMRDFYNEQFF,NA,15,once,TRBV4-3,TRBJ2-1
TGTGCCAGCAGTGAAGAGCAGGTCTATGGCTACACCTTC,CASSEEQVYGYTF,NA,13,NA,TRBV2,TRBJ1-2
TGTGCCAGCAGTTCCTTCGGAGGGGGGGCTAGCGGGACCTACGAGCAGTACTTC,CASSSFGGGASGTYEQYF,TRBD2,18,NA,TRBV11-2,TRBJ2-7
TGTGCCAGCAGCTCGGGACTAGGGGGGGGTGCGCAGTATTTT,CASSSGLGGGAQYF,TRBD2,14,once,TRBV5-6,TRBJ2-3
TGTGCCAGCAGCGCGGGACAGCTCTCTGGAAACACCATATATTTT,CASSAGQLSGNTIYF,TRBD1,15,NA,TRBV7-2,TRBJ1-3
TGCGCCAGCGCTGACGGGAGGAACACCGGGGAGCTGTTTTTT,CASADGRNTGELFF,NA,14,few,TRBV10-1,TRBJ2-2
TGTGCCAGCAGCTTGGGTGGAGGGGGCTTTAGCAATCAGCCCCAGCATTTT,CASSLGGGGFSNQPQHF,TRBD1,17,NA,TRBV5-8,TRBJ1-5
TGCGCCAGCAGCTTGGGAGGGAGCCAAGAGACCCAGTACTTC,CASSLGGSQETQYF,NA,14,NA,TRBV5-1,TRBJ2-5
TGTGCCAGCAGAAATAGCGGGAAGACAGATACGCAGTATTTT,CASRNSGKTDTQYF,TRBD2,14,NA,TRBV2,TRBJ2-3
TGTGCCAGCAGTTCCGCTGCACGCGTAGCTGAAGCTTTCTTT,CASSSAARVAEAFF,NA,14,NA,TRBV6-5,TRBJ1-1
TGCGCCAGCAGCTCGTACGCCGACAGTGGATTTGACACCGGGGAGCTGTTTTTT,CASSSYADSGFDTGELFF,NA,18,NA,TRBV5-1,TRBJ2-2
TGTGCCAGCCAATCCGCGACAGGGGAGCACACTGAAGCTTTCTTT,CASQSATGEHTEAFF,TRBD1,15,NA,TRBV7-2,TRBJ1-1
TGTGCCAGCAGCAAATCGACCGGGACAGGGGTTGGCACAGATACGCAGTATTTT,CASSKSTGTGVGTDTQYF,TRBD1,18,NA,TRBV9,TRBJ2-3
TGTGCCAGCAGCCTGGACAGTTATCAGCCCCAGCATTTT,CASSLDSYQPQHF,NA,13,NA,TRBV5-5,TRBJ1-5
TGTGCCAGCAGTCCCATAGAGATCCAAGAGACCCAGTACTTC,CASSPIEIQETQYF,NA,14,NA,TRBV28,TRBJ2-5
TGCAGCGTCTCCAAGACAGGGGACTCTCAAGAGACCCAGTACTTC,CSVSKTGDSQETQYF,TRBD1,15,NA,TRBV29-1,TRBJ2-5
TGTGCCAGTAGTACCCGACAGGGGCGGTCATCAGATACGCAGTATTTT,CASSTRQGRSSDTQYF,TRBD1,16,NA,TRBV19,TRBJ2-3
TGTGCCAGCAGCTTAAGGGGGCGGTCTGAAGCTTTCTTT,CASSLRGRSEAFF,TRBD1,13,NA,TRBV7-2,TRBJ1-1